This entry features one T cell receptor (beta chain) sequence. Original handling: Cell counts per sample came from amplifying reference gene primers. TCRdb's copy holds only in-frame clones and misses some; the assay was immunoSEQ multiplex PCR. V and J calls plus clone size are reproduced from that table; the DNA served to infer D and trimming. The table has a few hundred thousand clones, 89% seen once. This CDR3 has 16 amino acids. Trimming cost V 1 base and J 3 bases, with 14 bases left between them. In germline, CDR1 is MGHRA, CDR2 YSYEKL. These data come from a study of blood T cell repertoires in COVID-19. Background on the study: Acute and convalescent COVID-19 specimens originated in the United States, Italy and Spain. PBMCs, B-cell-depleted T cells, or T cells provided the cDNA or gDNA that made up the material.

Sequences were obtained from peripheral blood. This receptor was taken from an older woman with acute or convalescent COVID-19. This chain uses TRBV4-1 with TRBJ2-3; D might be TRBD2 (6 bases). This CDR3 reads CASSQGGRRGTDTQYF. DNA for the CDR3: TGCGCCAGCAGCCAAGGAGGGCGGCGGGGTACAGATACGCAGTATTTT.